This note documents a single T cell receptor beta chain sequence. This entry belongs to a study of T cells in Graves' hyperthyroidism and ophthalmopathy. Amplification of TCR beta CDR3 regions was performed using RNA transcripts as template. The HTBI primer set drove a first-round RT-PCR of the TCR CDR3. TCRdb reprocessed the multiplex PCR reads with MiXCR, giving one entry per CDR3 protein. Altogether approximately 600,000 distinct CDR3 sequences are present, less than 25% being singletons, with the ten largest covering 34%. Sequencing was performed on blood. This receptor was obtained from a man aged 30 to 45 with Graves' ophthalmopathy.

The CDR3 region is CATSGGQGMSSGANVLTF. In DNA form, the CDR3 reads TGTGCCACCAGTGGGGGACAGGGGATGAGCTCTGGGGCCAACGTCCTGACTTTC. The chain recombines TRBV24-1 with TRBJ2-6; 10 bases are shared with TRBD1. J was trimmed by 0 bases and V by 5 bases; bases with no gene match: 6. CDR3 size: 18 residues. The V gene's germline CDR1 is KGHDR and CDR2 SFDVKD.